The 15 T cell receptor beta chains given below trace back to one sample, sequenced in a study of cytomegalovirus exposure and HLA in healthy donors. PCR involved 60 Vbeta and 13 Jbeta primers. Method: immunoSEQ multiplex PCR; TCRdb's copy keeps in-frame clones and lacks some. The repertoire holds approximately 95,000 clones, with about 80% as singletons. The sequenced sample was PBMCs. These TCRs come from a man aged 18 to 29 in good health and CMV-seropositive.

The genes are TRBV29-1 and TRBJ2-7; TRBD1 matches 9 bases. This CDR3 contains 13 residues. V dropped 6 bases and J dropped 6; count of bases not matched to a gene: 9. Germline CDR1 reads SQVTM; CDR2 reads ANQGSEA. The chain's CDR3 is CSVRKGTGLEQYF. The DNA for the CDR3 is TGCAGCGTCCGGAAGGGGACAGGGCTCGAGCAGTACTTC.

CDR3: CASSERLAGMDTQYF. DNA for the CDR3: TGTGCCAGCAGCGAACGACTAGCGGGGATGGATACGCAGTATTTT. The chain joins TRBV9 to TRBJ2-3, with 11 positions matching TRBD2. Trimming took 3 bases from V and 6 from J; bases not matched to a gene: 6. In germline, CDR1 is SGDLS, CDR2 YYNGEE. The CDR3 totals 15 residues.

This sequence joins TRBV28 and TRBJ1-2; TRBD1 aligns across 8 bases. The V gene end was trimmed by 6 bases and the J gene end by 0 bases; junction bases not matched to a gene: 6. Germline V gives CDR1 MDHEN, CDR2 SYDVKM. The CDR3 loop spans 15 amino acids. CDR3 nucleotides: TGTGCCAGCAGATTGGGACAGGCAACTAACTATGGCTACACCTTC. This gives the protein CASRLGQATNYGYTF.

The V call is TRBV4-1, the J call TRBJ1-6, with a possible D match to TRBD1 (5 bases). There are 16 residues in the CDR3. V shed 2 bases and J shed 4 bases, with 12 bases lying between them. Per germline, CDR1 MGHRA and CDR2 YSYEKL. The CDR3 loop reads CASSQLGTNYNSPLHF. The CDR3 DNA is TGCGCCAGCAGCCAACTCGGGACTAATTATAATTCACCCCTCCACTTT.

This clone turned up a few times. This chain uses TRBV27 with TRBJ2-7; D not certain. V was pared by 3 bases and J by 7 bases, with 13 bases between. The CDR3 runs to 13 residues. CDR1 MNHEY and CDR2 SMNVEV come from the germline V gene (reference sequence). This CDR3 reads CASSFGASGEQYF. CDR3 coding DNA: TGTGCCAGCAGTTTTGGAGCCTCCGGTGAGCAGTACTTC.

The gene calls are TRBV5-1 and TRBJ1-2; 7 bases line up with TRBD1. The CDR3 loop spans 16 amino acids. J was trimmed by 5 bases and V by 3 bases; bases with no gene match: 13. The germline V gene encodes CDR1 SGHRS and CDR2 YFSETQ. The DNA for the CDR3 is TGCGCCAGCAGCTCGGTCATTACGACAGGGAATTATGGCTACACCTTC. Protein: CASSSVITTGNYGYTF.

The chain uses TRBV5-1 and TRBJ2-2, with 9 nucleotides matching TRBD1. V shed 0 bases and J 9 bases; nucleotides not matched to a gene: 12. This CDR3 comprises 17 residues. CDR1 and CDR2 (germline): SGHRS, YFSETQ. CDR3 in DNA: TGCGCCAGCAGCTTGGGAATGGACGGGACAGGGAATCGGGAGCTGTTTTTT. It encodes CASSLGMDGTGNRELFF.

The CDR3: CASSENRGSVSNQPQHF. DNA of the CDR3: TGTGCCAGCAGTGAAAACAGGGGGAGTGTTAGCAATCAGCCCCAGCATTTT. The V gene is TRBV2, the J gene TRBJ1-5, with 8 bases aligning to TRBD1. The junction had 6 bases not matched to a gene; V was cut back by 2 bases and J by 0 bases. The CDR3 runs 17 residues. Germline V gene sequence: CDR1 SNHLY, CDR2 FYNNEI.

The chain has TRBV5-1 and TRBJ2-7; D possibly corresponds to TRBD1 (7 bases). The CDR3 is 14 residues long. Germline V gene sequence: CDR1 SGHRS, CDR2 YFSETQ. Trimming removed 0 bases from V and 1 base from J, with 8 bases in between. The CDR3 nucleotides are TGCGCCAGCAGCTTGGCAGGGGGGTCCTACGAGCAGTACTTC. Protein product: CASSLAGGSYEQYF.

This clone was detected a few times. The CDR3 DNA reads TGTGCCAGCAGCCTAGTCAGCGGGCCCCACAATGAGCAGTTCTTC. Translated: CASSLVSGPHNEQFF. The rearrangement links TRBV9 to TRBJ2-1; TRBD2 might be the D (6 bases). V gave up 4 bases and J gave up 5 bases, with 16 bases separating them. The CDR3 runs 15 residues. Germline values: CDR1 SGDLS, CDR2 YYNGEE.

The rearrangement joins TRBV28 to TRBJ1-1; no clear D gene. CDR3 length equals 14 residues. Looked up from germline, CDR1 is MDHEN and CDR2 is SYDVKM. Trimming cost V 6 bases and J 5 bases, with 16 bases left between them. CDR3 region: CASRGGEVFTEAFF. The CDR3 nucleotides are TGTGCCAGCAGGGGCGGGGAGGTATTTACTGAAGCTTTCTTT.

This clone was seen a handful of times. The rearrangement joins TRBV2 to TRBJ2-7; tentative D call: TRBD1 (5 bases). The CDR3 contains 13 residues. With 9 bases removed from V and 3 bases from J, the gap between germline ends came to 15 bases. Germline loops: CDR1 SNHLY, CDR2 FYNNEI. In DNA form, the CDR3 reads TGTGCCAGTTCTGCCCGACAGAACTACGAGCAGTACTTC. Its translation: CASSARQNYEQYF. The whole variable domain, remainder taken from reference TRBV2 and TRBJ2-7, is EPEVTQTPSHQVTQMGQEVILRCVPISNHLYFYWYRQILGQKVEFLVSFYNNEISEKSEIFDDQFSVERPDGSNFTLKIRSTKLEDSAMYFCASSARQNYEQYFGPGTRLTVT.

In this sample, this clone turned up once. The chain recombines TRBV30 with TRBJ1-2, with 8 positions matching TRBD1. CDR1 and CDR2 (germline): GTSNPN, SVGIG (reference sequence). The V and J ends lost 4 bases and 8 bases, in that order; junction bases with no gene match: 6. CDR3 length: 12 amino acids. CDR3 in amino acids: CAWTGGSGGYTF. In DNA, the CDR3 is TGTGCCTGGACAGGGGGCTCGGGGGGCTACACCTTC.

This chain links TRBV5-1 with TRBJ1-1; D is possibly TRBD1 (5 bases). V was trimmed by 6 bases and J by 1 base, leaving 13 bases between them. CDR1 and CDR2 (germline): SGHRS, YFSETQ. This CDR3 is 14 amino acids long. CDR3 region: CASTSGEGNTEAFF. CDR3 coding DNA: TGCGCCAGCACTTCGGGGGAAGGGAACACTGAAGCTTTCTTT. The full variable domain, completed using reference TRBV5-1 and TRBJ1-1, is KAGVTQTPRYLIKTRGQQVTLSCSPISGHRSVSWYQQTPGQGLQFLFEYFSETQRNKGNFPGRFSGRQFSNSRSEMNVSTLELGDSALYLCASTSGEGNTEAFFGQGTRLTVV.

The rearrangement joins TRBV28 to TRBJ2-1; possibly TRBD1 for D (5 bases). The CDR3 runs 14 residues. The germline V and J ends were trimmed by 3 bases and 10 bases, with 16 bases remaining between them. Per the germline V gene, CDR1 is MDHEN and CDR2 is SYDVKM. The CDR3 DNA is TGTGCCAGCAGTTTCGAAAGGGGTGTTAACGAGCAGTTCTTC. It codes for CASSFERGVNEQFF.